The next 18 T cell receptor beta chains were all read from a single sample in a study of cytomegalovirus exposure and HLA in healthy donors. The primer mix had 60 Vbeta and 13 Jbeta primers. Produced via immunoSEQ multiplex PCR; TCRdb's table is partial and in-frame only. The table shows some 110,000 clones, with approximately 80% occurring only once. The specimen sequenced was PBMCs. These receptors originate from a woman under 40 in good health and CMV-seronegative.

Concerning this clone itself: The same CDR3 arises from other DNA sequences in this sample as well. CDR3 bases: TGTGCCAGTAGACCCCCGACCGGACAGGGAAACACCGGGGAGCTGTTTTTT. It codes for CASRPPTGQGNTGELFF. The chain has TRBV19 and TRBJ2-2, with 8 positions matching TRBD1. CDR1 is LNHDA and CDR2 is SQIVND in the germline V gene (reference sequence). The V gene end was trimmed by 6 bases and the J gene end by 2 bases; junction bases not matched to a gene: 11. CDR3 length: 17 residues.

The chain carries TRBV29-1 and TRBJ2-7; D is uncertain. The V gene's germline CDR1 is SQVTM and CDR2 ANQGSEA. The CDR3 sequence is 12 residues long. The V and J ends lost 4 bases and 2 bases respectively, with 9 bases between them. CDR3 sequence (DNA): TGCAGCGTTGCACGCTCGGCCTACGAGCAGTACTTC. Its translation: CSVARSAYEQYF.

The gene calls are TRBV28 and TRBJ2-5; tentatively, D is TRBD2 (6 bases). This CDR3 region has 12 residues. V gave up 4 bases and J gave up 5 bases, with 8 bases separating them. Germline CDR1 is MDHEN and CDR2 is SYDVKM. The CDR3 coding sequence is TGTGCCAGCAGTTATGGGGGGGAGACCCAGTACTTC. This encodes CASSYGGETQYF.

This clone was detected only a few times. This chain connects TRBV6-1 to TRBJ2-1; 9 positions agree with TRBD2. The CDR3 loop spans 16 amino acids. Trimming removed 2 bases from V and 2 bases from J; junction bases left unmatched: 4. Per the germline V gene, CDR1 is MNHNS and CDR2 is SASEGT. The CDR3 sequence is CASSESAGGAYNEQFF. The CDR3, as DNA: TGTGCCAGCAGTGAATCCGCGGGAGGGGCCTACAATGAGCAGTTCTTC.

The V gene is TRBV7-2, the J gene TRBJ2-3; the D is unclear. The CDR3 length is 15 residues. Trimming took off 3 bases at V and 0 bases at J, with 10 bases between the two ends. Germline V gives CDR1 SGHTA, CDR2 FQGNSA. CDR3 amino acids: CASSFLALSTDTQYF. The DNA for the CDR3 is TGTGCCAGCAGCTTCTTAGCCCTTAGCACAGATACGCAGTATTTT. The whole variable domain, remainder taken from reference TRBV7-2 and TRBJ2-3, is GAGVSQSPSNKVTEKGKDVELRCDPISGHTALYWYRQSLGQGLEFLIYFQGNSAPDKSGLPSDRFSAERTGGSVSTLTIQRTQQEDSAVYLCASSFLALSTDTQYFGPGTRLTVL.

V and J are TRBV2 and TRBJ2-5, with a tentative D call TRBD1 (6 bases). CDR3 length: 13 residues. Trimming cost V 6 bases and J 5 bases, with 13 bases left between them. From germline, CDR1 is SNHLY and CDR2 FYNNEI. For the CDR3, the DNA is TGTGCCAGCAGCCCAACAGGGTACGAGACCCAGTACTTC. Its translation: CASSPTGYETQYF.

The rearrangement links TRBV5-8 to TRBJ1-5; a possible D gene is TRBD1 (6 bases). V was cut by 4 bases and J by 4 bases, with 18 bases left in between. The germline gives CDR1 SGHTS, CDR2 YDEGEE. CDR3 length: 16 residues. CDR3: CASSPDTGQGNQPQHF. DNA for the CDR3: TGTGCCAGCAGCCCTGATACGGGGCAGGGGAATCAGCCCCAGCATTTT.

The rearrangement links TRBV7-6 to TRBJ2-5; 11 bases are shared with TRBD2. The J call may be mistaken, given a closer DNA end match to TRBJ2-7. Germline loops: CDR1 SGHVS, CDR2 FNYEAQ. The CDR3 contains 15 residues. CDR3 loop: CASTPWVAGGAEQYF. As DNA, the CDR3 is TGTGCCAGCACCCCCTGGGTAGCGGGAGGGGCCGAGCAGTACTTC.

The chain employs TRBV7-9 and TRBJ1-2; 8 nucleotides agree with TRBD1. With 5 bases clipped from V and 7 bases from J, the junction kept 12 bases outside the gene matches. The germline gives CDR1 SEHNR, CDR2 FQNEAQ (reference sequence). The length of the CDR3 is 15 residues. Here the CDR3 DNA reads TGTGCCAGCAGCCCGACAGGGGCCCCTACTGCTGGCTACACCTTC. Its translation: CASSPTGAPTAGYTF.

The V and J genes are TRBV5-1 and TRBJ1-5; D perhaps matches TRBD1 (5 bases). V was shortened by 0 bases and J by 5 bases, with 9 bases between the two germline ends. The CDR3 loop spans 14 amino acids. Germline lookup yields CDR1 SGHRS and CDR2 YFSETQ. The chain's CDR3 is CASSLASGDQPQHF. CDR3 nucleotide sequence: TGCGCCAGCAGCTTGGCCTCGGGGGATCAGCCCCAGCATTTT.

V and J are TRBV11-2 and TRBJ1-1; D uncertain. The V and J ends lost 1 base and 7 bases respectively, with 13 bases between them. This CDR3 is 14 amino acids long. Germline lookup yields CDR1 SGHAT and CDR2 FQNNGV. In nucleotides, the CDR3 is TGTGCCAGCAGCTTAGTTAGGGTTGAGGGTGAAGCTTTCTTT. Translating it yields CASSLVRVEGEAFF.

The chain is built from TRBV6-6 and TRBJ2-7; maybe TRBD2 (6 bases). Looked up from germline, CDR1 is MNHNY and CDR2 is SVGAGI (reference sequence). Trimming took off 2 bases at V and 6 bases at J, with 14 bases between the two ends. CDR3 size: 14 residues. CDR3 DNA: TGTGCCAGCAGTTACGTCGAGGTGGGGGGCGAGCAGTACTTC. Translating it yields CASSYVEVGGEQYF.

The sample holds one count of this clone. V is TRBV5-1 and J is TRBJ1-5, with 9 nucleotides matching TRBD1. CDR1 is SGHRS and CDR2 is YFSETQ in the germline V gene. With 4 bases clipped from V and 4 bases from J, the junction kept 3 bases outside the gene matches. This CDR3 contains 14 residues. CDR3 amino acids: CASSAGTGNQPQHF. CDR3 coding DNA: TGCGCCAGCAGCGCGGGGACAGGGAATCAGCCCCAGCATTTT.

The chain couples TRBV6-6 to TRBJ2-7, with 8 bases that match TRBD1. The V gene end was trimmed by 5 bases and the J gene end by 7 bases; junction bases not matched to a gene: 4. There are 12 residues in the CDR3. Germline assignment: CDR1 MNHNY and CDR2 SVGAGI (reference sequence). CDR3 nucleotides: TGTGCCAGCAGTGGACAGGGTAGAGAGCAGTACTTC. As protein: CASSGQGREQYF.

The rearrangement uses TRBV10-3 and TRBJ2-2; 8 bases map to TRBD2. The CDR3 covers 13 residues. V lost 11 bases, J lost 4 bases, and 6 bases stayed unmatched. Germline V gene data show CDR1 as ENHRY and CDR2 as SYGVKD. DNA of the CDR3: TGTGCCCTCACTAGCGGACGCACCGGGGAGCTGTTTTTT. Its protein product is CALTSGRTGELFF.

The rearrangement joins TRBV5-1 to TRBJ1-4; 9 nucleotides match TRBD1. Germline CDR1 and CDR2: SGHRS and YFSETQ. There are 15 residues in the CDR3. Trimming at V came to 4 bases and at J to 4 bases, leaving 5 bases not matched to a gene. The CDR3 is CASSGTGRVNEKLFF. For the CDR3, the DNA is TGCGCCAGCAGCGGGACAGGGCGGGTTAATGAAAAACTGTTTTTT. Looking up the rest from reference TRBV5-1 and TRBJ1-4 gives the full variable domain: KAGVTQTPRYLIKTRGQQVTLSCSPISGHRSVSWYQQTPGQGLQFLFEYFSETQRNKGNFPGRFSGRQFSNSRSEMNVSTLELGDSALYLCASSGTGRVNEKLFFGSGTQLSVL.

This sequence joins TRBV11-3 and TRBJ2-1; TRBD2 aligns across 11 bases. The CDR3 has 17 residues. Trimming cost V 2 bases and J 4 bases; bases outside gene matches: 7. CDR1 is SGHNT and CDR2 is YENEEA in the germline V gene. CDR3 sequence: CASSLRTSGSRYNEQFF. The CDR3 DNA reads as TGTGCCAGCAGCTTAAGAACTAGCGGGAGCAGGTACAATGAGCAGTTCTTC.

The chain uses TRBV6-5 and TRBJ2-7, with TRBD2 identical over 9 bases. Trimming at V came to 4 bases and at J to 4 bases, leaving 11 bases not matched to a gene. Germline CDR1 is MNHEY and CDR2 is SVGAGI. This CDR3 has 16 residues. The CDR3 DNA reads TGTGCCAGCAGTTTCGAGGCGGGAGGGGGTGCGTACGAGCAGTACTTC. Translating gives CASSFEAGGGAYEQYF.